This T cell receptor beta chain was sequenced for a study of blood T cell repertoires in COVID-19. Study details: Acute and convalescent COVID-19 samples came from the United States, Italy and Spain.

Clones were read by immunoSEQ multiplex PCR, and TCRdb kept only the in-frame ones, dropping some. The sample carries around 110,000 clones, about 80% recorded once. The origin of this receptor is a woman in her fifties or sixties with acute or convalescent COVID-19. Material: peripheral blood.

CDR3 DNA sequence: TGTGCCAGCTTGAGGAACTCTGGAAACACCATATATTTT. It codes for CASLRNSGNTIYF. The rearrangement joins TRBV19 to TRBJ1-3; D is undetermined. The germline V gene has CDR1 LNHDA and CDR2 SQIVND (reference sequence). The CDR3 has 13 residues. V was trimmed by 9 bases and J by 0 bases, leaving 9 bases between them.